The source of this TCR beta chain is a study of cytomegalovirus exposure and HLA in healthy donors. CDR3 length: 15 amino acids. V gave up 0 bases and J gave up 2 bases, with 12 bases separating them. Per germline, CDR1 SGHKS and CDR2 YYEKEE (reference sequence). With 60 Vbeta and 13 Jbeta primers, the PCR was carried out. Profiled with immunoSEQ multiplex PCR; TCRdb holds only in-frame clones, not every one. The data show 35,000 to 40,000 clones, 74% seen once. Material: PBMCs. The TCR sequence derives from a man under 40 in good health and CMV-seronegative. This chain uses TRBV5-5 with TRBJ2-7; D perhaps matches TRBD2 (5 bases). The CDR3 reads CASSLAGSPPYEQYF. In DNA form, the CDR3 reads TGTGCCAGCAGCTTGGCGGGGAGTCCTCCCTACGAGCAGTACTTC.